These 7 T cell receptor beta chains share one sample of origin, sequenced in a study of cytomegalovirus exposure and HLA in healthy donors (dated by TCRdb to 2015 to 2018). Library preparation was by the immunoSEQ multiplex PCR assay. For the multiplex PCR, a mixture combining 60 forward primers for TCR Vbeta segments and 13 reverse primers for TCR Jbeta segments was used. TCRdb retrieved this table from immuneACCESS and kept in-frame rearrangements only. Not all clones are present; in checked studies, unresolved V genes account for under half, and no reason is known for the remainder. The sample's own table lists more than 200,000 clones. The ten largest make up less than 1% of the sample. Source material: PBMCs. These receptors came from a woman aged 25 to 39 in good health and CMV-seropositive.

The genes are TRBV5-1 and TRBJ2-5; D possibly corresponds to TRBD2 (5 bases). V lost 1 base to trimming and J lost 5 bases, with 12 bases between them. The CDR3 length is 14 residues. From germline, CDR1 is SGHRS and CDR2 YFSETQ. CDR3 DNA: TGCGCCAGCAGCTTGAACGGGATGGACGAGACCCAGTACTTC. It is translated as CASSLNGMDETQYF.

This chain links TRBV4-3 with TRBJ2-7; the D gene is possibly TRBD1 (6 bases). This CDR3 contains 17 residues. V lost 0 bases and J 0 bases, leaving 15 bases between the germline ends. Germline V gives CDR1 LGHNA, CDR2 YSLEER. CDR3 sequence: CASSQDARGRGSYEQYF. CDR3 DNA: TGCGCCAGCAGCCAAGACGCCAGGGGAAGGGGCTCCTACGAGCAGTACTTC.

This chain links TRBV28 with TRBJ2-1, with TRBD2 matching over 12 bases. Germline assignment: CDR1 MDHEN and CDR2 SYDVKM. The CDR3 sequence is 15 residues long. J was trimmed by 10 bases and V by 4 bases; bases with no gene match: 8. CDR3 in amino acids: CASSSRLAGVGEQFF. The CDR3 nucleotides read TGTGCCAGCAGTTCGCGACTAGCGGGAGTTGGCGAGCAGTTCTTC.

CDR3 sequence: CASSLGFEGHQPQHF. CDR3 nucleotides: TGCGCCAGCAGCTTGGGGTTCGAGGGCCATCAGCCCCAGCATTTT. V is TRBV5-1 and J is TRBJ1-5; D is unresolved. CDR3 length equals 15 residues. Germline V gene lookup returns CDR1 SGHRS and CDR2 YFSETQ. The V end lost 0 bases, the J end lost 5 bases, and 12 bases lay between the germline ends. Supplemented by reference TRBV5-1 and TRBJ1-5, the full variable domain reads KAGVTQTPRYLIKTRGQQVTLSCSPISGHRSVSWYQQTPGQGLQFLFEYFSETQRNKGNFPGRFSGRQFSNSRSEMNVSTLELGDSALYLCASSLGFEGHQPQHFGDGTRLSIL.

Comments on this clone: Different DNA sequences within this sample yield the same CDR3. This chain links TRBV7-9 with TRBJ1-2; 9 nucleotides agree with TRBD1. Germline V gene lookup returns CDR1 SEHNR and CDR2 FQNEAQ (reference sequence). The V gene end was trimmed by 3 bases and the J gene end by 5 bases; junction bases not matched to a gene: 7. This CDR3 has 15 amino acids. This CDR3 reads CASSLGDRAGYGYTF. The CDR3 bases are TGTGCCAGCAGCTTGGGGGACAGGGCAGGGTATGGCTACACCTTC.

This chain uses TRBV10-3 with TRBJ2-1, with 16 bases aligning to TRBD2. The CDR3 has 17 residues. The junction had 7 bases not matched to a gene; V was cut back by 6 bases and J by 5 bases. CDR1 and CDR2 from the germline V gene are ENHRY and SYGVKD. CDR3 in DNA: TGTGCCATCAGCGCCGGGACTAGCGGGGGGGTTGACAATGAGCAGTTCTTC. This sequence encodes CAISAGTSGGVDNEQFF.

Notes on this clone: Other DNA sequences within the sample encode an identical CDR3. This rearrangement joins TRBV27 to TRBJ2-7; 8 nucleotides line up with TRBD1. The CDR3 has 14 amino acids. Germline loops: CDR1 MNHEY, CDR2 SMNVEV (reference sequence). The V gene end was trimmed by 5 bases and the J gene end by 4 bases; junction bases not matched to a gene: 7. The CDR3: CASSPDRGLYEQYF. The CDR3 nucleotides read TGTGCCAGCAGTCCCGACAGGGGCTTGTACGAGCAGTACTTC.